The next 14 T cell receptor beta chains were all read from a single sample in a study of T cells in Graves' hyperthyroidism and ophthalmopathy. What was amplified from RNA transcripts were TCR beta CDR3 regions. First-round RT-PCR of the TCR CDR3 relied on the HTBI primer set. MiXCR, applied by TCRdb to the multiplex PCR reads, yields one record per CDR3 protein. This sample carries a few hundred thousand distinct CDR3 sequences, more than 15% of them seen once, and the ten largest clones take around 3.5%. The specimen was blood. These receptors came from a woman aged 40 to 50 with Graves' ophthalmopathy.

This clonotype was observed a handful of times. The gene calls are TRBV9 and TRBJ2-1; 9 bases are a match to TRBD2. Germline V gene lookup returns CDR1 SGDLS and CDR2 YYNGEE. The CDR3 contains 17 residues. The V and J ends lost 0 bases and 8 bases, in that order; junction bases with no gene match: 12. Here the CDR3 reads CASSVGGVAGVHDEQFF. The CDR3 DNA reads as TGTGCCAGCAGCGTAGGGGGCGTAGCGGGAGTTCACGATGAGCAGTTCTTC.

The chain couples TRBV10-3 to TRBJ2-1; D tentatively fits TRBD1 or TRBD2 (5 bases each). V lost 4 bases, J lost 5 bases, and 9 bases lay in between. CDR1 and CDR2 (germline): ENHRY, SYGVKD. CDR3 length: 13 residues. For the CDR3, the DNA is TGTGCCATCAGTGCCGAGGGACACAATGAGCAGTTCTTC. Encoded protein: CAISAEGHNEQFF.

This clonotype has only a few counts. V usage is TRBV20-1 and J usage is TRBJ1-2; unclear D gene. V was cut by 6 bases and J by 2 bases, with 16 bases left in between. Per germline, CDR1 DFQATT and CDR2 SNEGSKA (reference sequence). There are 14 residues in the CDR3. The CDR3 DNA is TGCAGTGCCCCGGACGGAGGCCCAAACTATGGCTACACCTTC. Residues: CSAPDGGPNYGYTF.

This clonotype was seen ten or more times. The chain recombines TRBV11-3 with TRBJ2-1; 14 bases map to TRBD2. The junction had 2 bases not matched to a gene; V was cut back by 5 bases and J by 2 bases. Germline assignment: CDR1 SGHNT and CDR2 YENEEA. The CDR3 is 16 residues long. The CDR3 sequence: CASSVTSGGAYNEQFF. The CDR3, as DNA: TGTGCCAGCAGCGTGACTAGCGGGGGGGCCTACAATGAGCAGTTCTTC. Full variable domain (rest looked up from reference TRBV11-3 and TRBJ2-1): EAGVVQSPRYKIIEKKQPVAFWCNPISGHNTLYWYLQNLGQGPELLIRYENEEAVDDSQLPKDRFSAERLKGVDSTLKIQPAELGDSAVYLCASSVTSGGAYNEQFFGPGTRLTVL.

The chain employs TRBV20-1 and TRBJ2-7; D is undetermined. Germline V gene data show CDR1 as DFQATT and CDR2 as SNEGSKA (reference sequence). V shed 3 bases and J shed 2 bases, with 11 bases lying between them. CDR3 length equals 13 residues. The DNA for the CDR3 is TGCAGTGCTAGCTCTTCCGAGCCCTACGAGCAGTACTTC. This encodes CSASSSEPYEQYF.

Ten or more counts support this clonotype. The rearrangement links TRBV30 to TRBJ1-3, with D possibly being TRBD1 (6 bases). This CDR3 comprises 18 residues. CDR1 and CDR2 from the germline V gene are GTSNPN and SVGIG (reference sequence). The V and J ends lost 0 bases and 0 bases respectively, with 18 bases between them. DNA of the CDR3: TGTGCCTGGAGTGTACTGGGCAGGGGCGCATCCTCTGGAAACACCATATATTTT. Translated, it gives CAWSVLGRGASSGNTIYF.

The V gene is TRBV5-1, the J gene TRBJ2-2; 10 bases are a match to TRBD1. Per the germline V gene, CDR1 is SGHRS and CDR2 is YFSETQ. The CDR3 spans 20 residues. Unmatched junction bases numbered 18, after V lost 1 base and J lost 6 bases. CDR3 in DNA: TGCGCCAGCAGCTTGCAACCGGGAGACAGGGGGCCGGGCCGGCCCGGGGAGCTGTTTTTT. Its protein is CASSLQPGDRGPGRPGELFF.

This clonotype has only a few counts. The J gene is TRBJ2-3, the V gene TRBV20-1, with D perhaps TRBD1 (6 bases). V was shortened by 7 bases and J by 3 bases, with 14 bases between the two germline ends. This CDR3 has 13 amino acids. CDR1 and CDR2 from the germline V gene are DFQATT and SNEGSKA (reference sequence). The CDR3 loop is CSVETGGTDTQYF. In DNA, the CDR3 is TGCAGTGTCGAGACAGGTGGAACAGATACGCAGTATTTT.

The rearrangement uses TRBV5-1 and TRBJ2-5; 12 nucleotides line up with TRBD2. J lost 0 bases, V lost 2 bases, and 2 bases had no gene match. Germline V gene data show CDR1 as SGHRS and CDR2 as YFSETQ. This CDR3 comprises 16 residues. The DNA of the CDR3 is TGCGCCAGCAGCTTTGGACTAGCGGGAAACCAAGAGACCCAGTACTTC. Residues: CASSFGLAGNQETQYF.

The gene calls are TRBV9 and TRBJ1-1, with a possible D match to TRBD1 (5 bases). Germline CDR1 reads SGDLS; CDR2 reads YYNGEE. CDR3 length: 17 residues. V lost 0 bases and J 1 base, leaving 16 bases between the germline ends. CDR3 in DNA: TGTGCCAGCAGCGTAGACCCAAGAGGAGACAGGAACACTGAAGCTTTCTTT. Protein: CASSVDPRGDRNTEAFF.

This clonotype appeared a few times. V usage is TRBV19 and J usage is TRBJ2-4; TRBD1 or TRBD2 may be the D gene (6 bases each). This CDR3 is 16 amino acids long. V was shortened by 5 bases and J by 0 bases, with 14 bases between the two germline ends. Germline loops: CDR1 LNHDA, CDR2 SQIVND (reference sequence). CDR3 bases: TGTGCCAGTAGTCGGGGGCGAAGTTTAGCCAAAAACATTCAGTACTTC. This translates into CASSRGRSLAKNIQYF.

The sample holds many counts of this clonotype. The chain carries TRBV2 and TRBJ1-3; a possible D gene is TRBD1 (5 bases). Trimming removed 10 bases at V and 0 bases at J, with 10 bases between. The CDR3 covers 13 residues. Per the germline V gene, CDR1 is SNHLY and CDR2 is FYNNEI. CDR3 sequence: CATQGDSGNTIYF. CDR3 DNA sequence: TGTGCCACCCAGGGTGACTCTGGAAACACCATATATTTT.

This clonotype has more than one count but fewer than ten. The chain combines TRBV6-2 or TRBV6-3 with TRBJ1-6, with D possibly being TRBD1 (6 bases). Trimming pared 6 bases from V and 1 base from J, leaving 16 bases between. The CDR3 loop spans 17 amino acids. Germline CDR1 is MNHEY and CDR2 is SVGEGT. The CDR3 DNA is TGTGCCAGCAGCATGGGATCAGGGGTGTCCTATAATTCACCCCTCCACTTT. This codes for CASSMGSGVSYNSPLHF.

This clonotype showed up many times. The chain links TRBV12-3 or TRBV12-4 to TRBJ2-3; 7 bases align to TRBD1. The V gene end was trimmed by 4 bases and the J gene end by 2 bases; junction bases not matched to a gene: 9. The CDR3 runs 16 residues. Here the CDR3 reads CASSSDRASLTDTQYF. DNA of the CDR3: TGTGCCAGCAGTTCTGACAGGGCCTCCCTCACAGATACGCAGTATTTT.